The T cell receptor (beta chain) under discussion was sequenced for a study of radiotherapy plus CTLA-4 blockade in lung cancer. Study results and caveats: There was expansion of tumor-derived TCR clones in blood after radiotherapy plus ipilimumab.

Comments on this clone: Its antigen is currently unknown.

Assay used: immunoSEQ multiplex PCR; TCRdb lists only in-frame clones, some missing. The data show roughly 62,000 clones, with less than 85% seen just once and 2.5% to 3% held by the top ten. V gave up 0 bases and J gave up 0 bases, with 9 bases separating them. The CDR3 totals 16 residues. Per germline, CDR1 MNHEY and CDR2 SVGAGI. Sequencing was performed on peripheral blood, taken from a patient treated with radiotherapy plus ipilimumab. The clonotype comes from a human donor with non-small cell lung cancer who had a complete response to radiotherapy plus ipilimumab. This chain connects TRBV6-5 to TRBJ1-3; D ambiguous. The CDR3 sequence is CASSYSRTGSGNTIYF. As DNA, the CDR3 is TGTGCCAGCAGTTACTCAAGAACGGGCTCTGGAAACACCATATATTTT.